What follows is one T cell receptor beta chain and its context. This sample was taken from a study of CD8 T cells in Susac syndrome. Sequencing of TCR beta was performed on blood CD8+ T cells and on blood CD4+ T cells. Negative isolation was used for CD8+ and CD4+ T cells and FACS enrichment for TEMRA cells. An input of roughly 0.45 to 1 ug of RNA was subjected to reverse transcription using random hexamers. Amplification of the TCR beta CDR3 was carried out by immunoSEQ multiplex PCR, which spanned a total of 54 Vbeta and 13 Jbeta segments. TCRdb used MiXCR to reprocess the immunoSEQ multiplex PCR reads, holding one entry per CDR3 protein. The sample includes a few hundred thousand distinct CDR3 sequences, approximately 90% of them seen just once. There are 16 residues in the CDR3. Germline V CDR1 and CDR2: MNHEY, SMNVEV (reference sequence). The V segment lost 5 bases and the J segment 5 bases; nucleotides outside the gene matches: 10.

Source material: CD8+ T cells from PBMCs. This TCR was sampled from a human donor with multiple sclerosis. The V gene is TRBV27, the J gene TRBJ2-3; 10 bases agree with TRBD2. CDR3 amino acids: CASSPLAGGRGDTQYF. The CDR3 DNA reads as TGTGCCAGCAGTCCCTTAGCGGGGGGCAGGGGAGATACGCAGTATTTT.